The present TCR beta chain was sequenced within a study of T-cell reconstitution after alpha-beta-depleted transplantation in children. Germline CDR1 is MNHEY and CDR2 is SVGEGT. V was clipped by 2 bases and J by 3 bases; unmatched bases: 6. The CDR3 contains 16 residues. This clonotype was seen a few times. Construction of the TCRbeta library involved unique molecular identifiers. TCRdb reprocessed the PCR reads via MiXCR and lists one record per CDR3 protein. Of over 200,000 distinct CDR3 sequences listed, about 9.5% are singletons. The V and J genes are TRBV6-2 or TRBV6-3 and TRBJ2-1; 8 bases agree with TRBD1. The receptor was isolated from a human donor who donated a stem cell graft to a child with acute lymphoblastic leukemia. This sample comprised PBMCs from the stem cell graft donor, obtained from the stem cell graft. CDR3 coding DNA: TGTGCCAGCAGTTACCCGACAGGGGTGAGCTACAATGAGCAGTTCTTC. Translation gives CASSYPTGVSYNEQFF.